This TCR beta chain was captured in a study of T cells after somatic rescue of genetic block. CDR3 length equals 15 residues. The protocol was immunoSEQ multiplex PCR, while the TCRdb copy is restricted to in-frame clones and leaves out a portion. The data hold approximately 78,000 clones, with approximately 91% observed a single time. Sequencing input: peripheral blood mononuclear cells (PBMCs). The rearrangement joins TRBV21-1 to TRBJ2-7; the table's D gene call, TRBD1, was not cross checked with the DNA. TRBV21-1 is marked as a pseudogene. The sequence derives from a man aged 25-40 years. The CDR3 loop is CASSKIGQGHYEQYF. CDR3 nucleotides: TGTGCCAGCAGCAAAATAGGCCAGGGGCACTACGAGCAGTACTTC.